This TCR beta chain was sequenced in a study of T-cell memory formation after mild COVID-19. Trimming removed 6 bases from V and 3 bases from J, with 18 bases in between. The CDR3 has 15 amino acids. Germline V gene data show CDR1 as MNHEY and CDR2 as SVGAGI. Comment on this clonotype: The antigen remains undetermined.

Study-wide points: Clones contracting across day 15 to 85 had a balanced CD4/CD8 profile; later expanding clones leaned CD4+.

TCRdb reprocessed the 5' RACE reads via MiXCR and lists one record per CDR3 protein. The data contain roughly 580,000 distinct CDR3 sequences, roughly 18% of them singletons. V usage is TRBV6-5 and J usage is TRBJ2-7, with D tentatively TRBD1 (6 bases). The sequence derives from an adult woman who had mild COVID-19 (a few samples of this study predate the infection). Cell type and time point are not known. The sequencing input was PBMCs or a T cell subset sorted from them (not recorded which). This chain's CDR3 is CASSTKYRASYEQYF. CDR3 DNA sequence: TGTGCCAGCAGCACCAAATACAGGGCCAGCTACGAGCAGTACTTC.